This TCR beta chain appears in the sequencing data of a study of human T cells and chemical hapten exposure. Documented time point: patch test 2, 6 weeks after DPC sensitization. The treatment denotes: therapeutic diphenylcyclopropenone sensitization with weekly scalp DPC. This CDR3 is 14 amino acids long. Trimming removed 6 bases from V and 4 bases from J, with 15 bases in between. CDR1 and CDR2 (germline): SGHTA, FQGNSA. TCRdb independently ran MiXCR on the RACE reads; one entry per CDR3 protein. The sample includes fewer than 80,000 distinct CDR3 sequences, 10% of them seen just once. This clonotype has more than one count but fewer than ten.

This chain connects TRBV7-2 to TRBJ1-1, with a possible D match to TRBD1 (5 bases). The sample consisted of whole blood, taken in connection with sensitization to the hapten diphenylcyclopropenone (DPC). This sequence originates from a woman aged 45-65 years with alopecia areata. Some clones in this sample may be carry-over from other donors' samples. The CDR3 spells CASSLYGGGTEAFF. CDR3 coding DNA: TGTGCCAGCAGTTTATACGGGGGAGGCACTGAAGCTTTCTTT. The full variable domain, in which reference TRBV7-2 and TRBJ1-1 provide the parts outside the CDR3, is GAGVSQSPSNKVTEKGKDVELRCDPISGHTALYWYRQSLGQGLEFLIYFQGNSAPDKSGLPSDRFSAERTGGSVSTLTIQRTQQEDSAVYLCASSLYGGGTEAFFGQGTRLTVV.